Detailed here is one T cell receptor beta chain. These data come from a study of blood T cell repertoires in COVID-19. Study details: Samples came from the United States, Italy and Spain, spanning acute and convalescent COVID-19. PBMCs, B-cell-depleted T cells, or T cells provided the cDNA or gDNA that made up the material.

A Seattle source enrolled patients during active infection and followed them longitudinally. With 2 bases removed from V and 9 bases from J, the gap between germline ends came to 22 bases. The CDR3 has 16 amino acids. Looked up from germline, CDR1 is LNHNV and CDR2 is YYDKDF (reference sequence). The repertoire was sequenced with immunoSEQ multiplex PCR; TCRdb's copy has only in-frame clones and lacks some. The sample carries about 49,000 clones, around 87% recorded once. This receptor was obtained from a woman aged 80 or over with COVID-19, enrolled during active disease. The chain uses TRBV15 and TRBJ1-2; D may be TRBD1 (5 bases). The sample comprised peripheral blood. DNA for the CDR3: TGTGCCACCAGCAGAACTACAGGAGCCGGATTGAGTAGCTACACCTTC. Encoded protein: CATSRTTGAGLSSYTF.